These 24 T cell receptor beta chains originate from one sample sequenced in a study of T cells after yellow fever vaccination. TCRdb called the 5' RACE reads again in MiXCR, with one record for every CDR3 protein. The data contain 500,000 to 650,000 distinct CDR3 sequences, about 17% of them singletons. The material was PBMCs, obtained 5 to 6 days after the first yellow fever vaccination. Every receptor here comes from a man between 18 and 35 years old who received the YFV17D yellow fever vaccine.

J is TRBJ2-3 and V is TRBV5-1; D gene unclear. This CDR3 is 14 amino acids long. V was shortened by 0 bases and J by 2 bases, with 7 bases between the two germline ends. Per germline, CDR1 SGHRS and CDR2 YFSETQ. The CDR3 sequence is CASSLGVDTDTQYF. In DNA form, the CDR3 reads TGCGCCAGCAGCTTGGGGGTAGACACAGATACGCAGTATTTT.

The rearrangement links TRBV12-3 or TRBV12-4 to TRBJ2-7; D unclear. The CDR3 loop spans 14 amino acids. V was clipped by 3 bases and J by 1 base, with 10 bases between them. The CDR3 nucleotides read TGTGCCAGCAGTTTTGTAGGGTCATCCTACGAGCAGTACTTC. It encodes CASSFVGSSYEQYF.

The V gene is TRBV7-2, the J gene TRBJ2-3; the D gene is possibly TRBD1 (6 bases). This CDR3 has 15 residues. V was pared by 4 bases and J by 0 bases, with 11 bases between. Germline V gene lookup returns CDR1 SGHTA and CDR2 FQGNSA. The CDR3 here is CASSSPDRSTDTQYF. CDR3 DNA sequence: TGTGCCAGCAGCTCCCCCGACAGGAGCACAGATACGCAGTATTTT.

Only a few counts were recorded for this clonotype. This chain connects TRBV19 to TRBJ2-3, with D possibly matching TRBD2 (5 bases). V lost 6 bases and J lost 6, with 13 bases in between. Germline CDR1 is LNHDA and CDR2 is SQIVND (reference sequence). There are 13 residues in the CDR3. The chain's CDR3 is CASRSLAMDTQYF. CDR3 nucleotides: TGTGCCAGTAGATCGCTAGCTATGGATACGCAGTATTTT.

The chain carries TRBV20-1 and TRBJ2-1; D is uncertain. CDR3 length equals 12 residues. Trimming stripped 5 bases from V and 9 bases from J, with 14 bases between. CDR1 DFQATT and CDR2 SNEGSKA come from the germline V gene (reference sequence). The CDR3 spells CSAPDQTVEQFF. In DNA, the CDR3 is TGCAGTGCTCCCGATCAGACGGTTGAGCAGTTCTTC.

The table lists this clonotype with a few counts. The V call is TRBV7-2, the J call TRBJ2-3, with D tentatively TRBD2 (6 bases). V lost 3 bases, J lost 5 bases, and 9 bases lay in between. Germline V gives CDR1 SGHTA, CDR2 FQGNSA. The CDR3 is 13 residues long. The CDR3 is CASSFVGGDTQYF. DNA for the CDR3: TGTGCCAGCAGCTTCGTCGGGGGAGATACGCAGTATTTT.

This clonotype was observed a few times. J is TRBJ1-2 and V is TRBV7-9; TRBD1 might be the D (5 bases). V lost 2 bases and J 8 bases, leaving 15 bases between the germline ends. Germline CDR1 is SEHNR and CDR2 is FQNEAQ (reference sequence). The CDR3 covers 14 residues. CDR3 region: CASSLRGVRLGYTF. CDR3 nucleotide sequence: TGTGCCAGCAGCTTAAGAGGGGTCCGTCTCGGCTACACCTTC.

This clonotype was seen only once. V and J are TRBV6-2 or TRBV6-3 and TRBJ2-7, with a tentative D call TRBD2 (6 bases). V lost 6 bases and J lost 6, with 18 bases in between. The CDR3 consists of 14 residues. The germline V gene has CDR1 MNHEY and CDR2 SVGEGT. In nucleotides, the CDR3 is TGTGCCAGCAGCTCGGTAGGGGTGGGGGGCGAGCAGTACTTC. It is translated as CASSSVGVGGEQYF.

In DNA, the CDR3 is TGTGCCAGCAGTTTATTTCCAGGGGAGGGGGCCGGGGAGCTGTTTTTT. Translated, it gives CASSLFPGEGAGELFF. V is TRBV12-3 or TRBV12-4 and J is TRBJ2-2, with D perhaps matching TRBD2 (7 bases). The CDR3 length is 16 residues. Trimming removed 2 bases from V and 6 bases from J, with 16 bases in between.

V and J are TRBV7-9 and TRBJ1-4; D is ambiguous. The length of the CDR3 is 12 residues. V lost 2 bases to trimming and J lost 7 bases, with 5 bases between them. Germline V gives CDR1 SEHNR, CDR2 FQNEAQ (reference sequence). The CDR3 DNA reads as TGTGCCAGCAGCTTAATCGTTGAAAAACTGTTTTTT. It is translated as CASSLIVEKLFF.

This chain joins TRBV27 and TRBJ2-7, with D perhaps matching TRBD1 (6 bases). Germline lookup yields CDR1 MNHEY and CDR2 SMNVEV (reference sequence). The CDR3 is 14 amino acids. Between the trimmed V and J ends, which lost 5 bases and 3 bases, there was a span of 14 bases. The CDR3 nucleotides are TGTGCCAGCAGTAGACAGGTCCGAGGCTACGAGCAGTACTTC. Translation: CASSRQVRGYEQYF.

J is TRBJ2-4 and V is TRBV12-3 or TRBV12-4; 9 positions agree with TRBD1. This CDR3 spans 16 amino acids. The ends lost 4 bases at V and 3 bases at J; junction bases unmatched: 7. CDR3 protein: CASSSTGGGGKNIQYF. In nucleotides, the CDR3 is TGTGCCAGCAGTTCCACAGGGGGCGGCGGCAAAAACATTCAGTACTTC.

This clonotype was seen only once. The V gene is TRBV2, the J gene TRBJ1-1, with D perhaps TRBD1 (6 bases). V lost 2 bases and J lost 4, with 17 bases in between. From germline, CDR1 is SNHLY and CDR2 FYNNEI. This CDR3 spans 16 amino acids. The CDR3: CASSESGAIGFTEAFF. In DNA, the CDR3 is TGTGCCAGCAGTGAATCGGGGGCTATAGGTTTCACTGAAGCTTTCTTT.

The CDR3 sequence: CSAGPKTGVGGYTF. In nucleotides, the CDR3 is TGCAGTGCTGGTCCTAAAACAGGGGTGGGCGGCTACACCTTC. V usage is TRBV20-1 and J usage is TRBJ1-2, with 7 bases matching TRBD1. The CDR3 runs 14 residues. The J segment lost 8 bases and the V segment lost 5 bases, leaving 14 bases of the junction unmatched. Germline V lookup: CDR1 DFQATT, CDR2 SNEGSKA (reference sequence).

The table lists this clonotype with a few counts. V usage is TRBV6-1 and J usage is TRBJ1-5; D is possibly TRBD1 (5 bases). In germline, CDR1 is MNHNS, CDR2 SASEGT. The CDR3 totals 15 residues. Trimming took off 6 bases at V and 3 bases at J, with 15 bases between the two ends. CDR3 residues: CASSPVGGPNQPQHF. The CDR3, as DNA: TGTGCCAGCAGCCCGGTTGGGGGTCCCAATCAGCCCCAGCATTTT.

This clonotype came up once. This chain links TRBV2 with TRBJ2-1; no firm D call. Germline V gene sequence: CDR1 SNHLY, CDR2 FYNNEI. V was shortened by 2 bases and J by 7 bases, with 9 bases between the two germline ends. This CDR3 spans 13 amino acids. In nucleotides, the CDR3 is TGTGCCAGCAGTGAATATCGGGCAAATGAGCAGTTCTTC. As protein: CASSEYRANEQFF.

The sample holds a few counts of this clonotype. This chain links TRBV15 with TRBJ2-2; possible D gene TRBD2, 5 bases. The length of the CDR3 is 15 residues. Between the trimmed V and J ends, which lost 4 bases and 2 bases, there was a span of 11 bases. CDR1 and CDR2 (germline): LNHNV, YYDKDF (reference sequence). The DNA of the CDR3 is TGTGCCACCAGCACCCCGGGGAGAAACACCGGGGAGCTGTTTTTT. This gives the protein CATSTPGRNTGELFF.

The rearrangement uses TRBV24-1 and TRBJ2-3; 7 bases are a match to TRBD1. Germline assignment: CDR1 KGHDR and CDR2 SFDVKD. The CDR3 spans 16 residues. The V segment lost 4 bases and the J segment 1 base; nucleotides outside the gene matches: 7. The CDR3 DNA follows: TGTGCCACCAGTGAATCCGCCGGGACAGGCACAGATACGCAGTATTTT. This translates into CATSESAGTGTDTQYF.

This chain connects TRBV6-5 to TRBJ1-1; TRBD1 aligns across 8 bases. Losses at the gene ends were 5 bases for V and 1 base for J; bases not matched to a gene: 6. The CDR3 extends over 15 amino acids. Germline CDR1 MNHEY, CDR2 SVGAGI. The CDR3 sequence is CASSNAGTGNTEAFF. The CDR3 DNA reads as TGTGCCAGCAGTAACGCCGGGACAGGGAACACTGAAGCTTTCTTT.

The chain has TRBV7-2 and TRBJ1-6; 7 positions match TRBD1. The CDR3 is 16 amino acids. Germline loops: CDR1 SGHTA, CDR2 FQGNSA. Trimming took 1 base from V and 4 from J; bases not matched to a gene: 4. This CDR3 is CASSLVPGQYNSPLHF. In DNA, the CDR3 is TGTGCCAGCAGCTTAGTACCGGGACAGTATAATTCACCCCTCCACTTT.

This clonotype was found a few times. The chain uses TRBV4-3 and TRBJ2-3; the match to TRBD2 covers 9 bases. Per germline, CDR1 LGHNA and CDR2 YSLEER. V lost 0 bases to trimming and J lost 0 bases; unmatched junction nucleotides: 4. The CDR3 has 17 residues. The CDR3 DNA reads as TGCGCCAGCAGCCAAGAGGGTAGCGGGGGTAGCACAGATACGCAGTATTTT. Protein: CASSQEGSGGSTDTQYF.

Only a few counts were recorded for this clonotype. DNA of the CDR3: TGTGCCACCAGCAGCGTTCGGGCCCAAGAGACCCAGTACTTC. This sequence encodes CATSSVRAQETQYF. The chain carries TRBV15 and TRBJ2-5, with D unclear. Deletions cut 3 bases from V and 1 base from J, with 9 bases between. Germline-derived CDR1 and CDR2 are LNHNV and YYDKDF (reference sequence). The CDR3 runs to 14 residues.

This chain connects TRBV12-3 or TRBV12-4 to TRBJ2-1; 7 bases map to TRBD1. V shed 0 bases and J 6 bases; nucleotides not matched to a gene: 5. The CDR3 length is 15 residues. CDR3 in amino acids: CASSLARSGGNEQFF. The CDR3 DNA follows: TGTGCCAGCAGTTTAGCCCGATCAGGGGGCAATGAGCAGTTCTTC.

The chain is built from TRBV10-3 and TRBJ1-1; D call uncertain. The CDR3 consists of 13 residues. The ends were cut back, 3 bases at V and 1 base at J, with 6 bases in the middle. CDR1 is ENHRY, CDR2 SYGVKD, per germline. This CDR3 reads CAISESPNTEAFF. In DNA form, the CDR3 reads TGTGCCATCAGTGAATCACCGAACACTGAAGCTTTCTTT.